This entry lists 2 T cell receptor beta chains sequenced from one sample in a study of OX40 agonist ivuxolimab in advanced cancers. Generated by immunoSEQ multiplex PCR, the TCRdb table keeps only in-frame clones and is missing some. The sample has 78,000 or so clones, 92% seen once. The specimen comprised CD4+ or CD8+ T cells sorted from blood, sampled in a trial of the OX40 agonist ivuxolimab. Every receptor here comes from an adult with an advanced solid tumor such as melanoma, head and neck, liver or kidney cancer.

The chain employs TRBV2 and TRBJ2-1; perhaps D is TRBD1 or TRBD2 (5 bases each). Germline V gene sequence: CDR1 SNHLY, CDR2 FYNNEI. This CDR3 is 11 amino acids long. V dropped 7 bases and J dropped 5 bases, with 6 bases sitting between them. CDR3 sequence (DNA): TGTGCCAGCACGGGACACAATGAGCAGTTCTTC. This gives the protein CASTGHNEQFF.

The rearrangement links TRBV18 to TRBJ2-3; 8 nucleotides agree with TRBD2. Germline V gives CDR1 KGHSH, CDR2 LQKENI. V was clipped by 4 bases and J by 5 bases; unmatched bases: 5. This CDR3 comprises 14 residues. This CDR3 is CASSLREGEDTQYF. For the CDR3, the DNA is TGTGCCAGCTCACTTCGGGAGGGAGAAGATACGCAGTATTTT.